These 4 T cell receptor beta chains originate from one sample sequenced in a study of T cells expressing NK-cell markers. No DNA is given; TCRdb re-called the 5' RACE reads and lists each CDR3 protein once. This listing includes about 400,000 distinct CDR3 sequences. The specimen sequenced was blood T cells: a sorted CD56 or NKG2C T cell subset, CD4+ or CD8+ T cells, or bulk PBMC T cells (not recorded which). The source is a woman in her fifties or sixties in good health.

This rearrangement joins TRBV4-1 to TRBJ2-5; the D call from TCRdb, TRBD1, cannot be confirmed without DNA. CDR1 is MGHRA and CDR2 is YSYEKL in the germline V gene. The CDR3 is 14 residues long. The CDR3: CASSMTGTTETQYF.

This chain joins TRBV7-6 and TRBJ1-5; lacking DNA, the TRBD1 call made by TCRdb goes unchecked. This CDR3 spans 14 amino acids. Germline V gene data show CDR1 as SGHVS and CDR2 as FNYEAQ. CDR3 amino acids: CASAPGWSNQPQHF. The full variable domain, in which reference TRBV7-6 and TRBJ1-5 provide the parts outside the CDR3, is GAGVSQSPRYKVTKRGQDVALRCDPISGHVSLYWYRQALGQGPEFLTYFNYEAQQDKSGLPNDRFSAERPEGSISTLTIQRTEQRDSAMYRCASAPGWSNQPQHFGDGTRLSIL.

The chain combines TRBV6-5 with TRBJ2-7. The CDR3 sequence is 13 residues long. The V gene's germline CDR1 is MNHEY and CDR2 SVGAGI. CDR3 loop: CASSYNAGEEQYF.

This chain links TRBV4-1 with TRBJ2-5; the D gene TCRdb calls, TRBD2, cannot be checked with no DNA. Germline values: CDR1 MGHRA, CDR2 YSYEKL. The CDR3 length is 15 residues. The CDR3 here is CASSQDTSAGETQYF.